These 20 T cell receptor beta chains were sequenced from one sample in a study of blood T cells in healthy people across ages. Alongside a J-beta primer mix, a sample-barcoded 5' primer served in a second PCR lasting roughly 6 to 11 cycles. Each CDR3 protein is one row after TCRdb ran MiXCR on the 5' RACE reads. The data show roughly 800,000 distinct CDR3 sequences, roughly 26% seen once. This sample was shared with a second study, whose subject was T cells of mothers and their children.

The material sequenced was blood. The receptor set was obtained from a boy younger than 18 in good health.

V usage is TRBV4-1 and J usage is TRBJ2-1; 8 bases are a match to TRBD2. Germline V gives CDR1 MGHRA, CDR2 YSYEKL. Trimming cost V 2 bases and J 4 bases; bases outside gene matches: 10. This CDR3 spans 17 amino acids. In DNA form, the CDR3 reads TGCGCCAGCAGCCAAACTGGGAGCGGGGGCCTTTACAATGAGCAGTTCTTC. This codes for CASSQTGSGGLYNEQFF.

The chain has TRBV4-1 and TRBJ1-2, with a tentative D call TRBD1 (6 bases). V was clipped by 0 bases and J by 6 bases, with 17 bases between them. CDR1 and CDR2 from the germline V gene are MGHRA and YSYEKL. The CDR3 totals 16 residues. CDR3: CASSQDPLGAGDGYTF. In DNA, the CDR3 is TGCGCCAGCAGCCAAGATCCTCTGGGGGCCGGCGATGGCTACACCTTC.

The chain uses TRBV20-1 and TRBJ2-5; 8 positions match TRBD2. V shed 6 bases, J shed 4 bases, and the junction held 10 bases outside the gene matches. The CDR3 is made up of 14 amino acids. Germline V gene sequence: CDR1 DFQATT, CDR2 SNEGSKA (reference sequence). The CDR3 nucleotides are TGCAGTGCCCAACCAGCGGGGGTGGTAGAGACCCAGTACTTC. It translates to CSAQPAGVVETQYF.

A few counts support this clonotype. This chain links TRBV7-2 with TRBJ1-6; tentatively, D is TRBD1 (5 bases). This CDR3 is 14 amino acids long. Trimming took 3 bases from V and 5 from J, leaving 8 bases between them. CDR1 and CDR2 from the germline V gene are SGHTA and FQGNSA. The CDR3 coding sequence is TGTGCCAGCAGCTTTATGACAGATAATTCACCCCTCCACTTT. Translated: CASSFMTDNSPLHF.

This clonotype was counted a few times. The rearrangement uses TRBV20-1 and TRBJ1-6; the match to TRBD1 covers 10 bases. This CDR3 comprises 13 residues. CDR1 and CDR2 from the germline V gene are DFQATT and SNEGSKA (reference sequence). The CDR3 is CSAGDRGNSPLHF. The CDR3 DNA sequence: TGCAGCGCTGGGGACAGGGGCAATTCACCCCTCCACTTT.

In its sample, this clonotype was seen a few times. The chain carries TRBV9 and TRBJ2-1, with 13 bases matching TRBD2. V gave up 5 bases and J gave up 6 bases; unmatched junction bases: 5. The CDR3 spans 15 residues. In germline, CDR1 is SGDLS, CDR2 YYNGEE. The CDR3 DNA reads TGTGCCAGCAGTACTAGCGGGGGGGCTTCCAATGAGCAGTTCTTC. This encodes CASSTSGGASNEQFF.

In its sample, this clonotype was seen a few times. J is TRBJ2-7 and V is TRBV12-3 or TRBV12-4; D not resolved. There are 14 residues in the CDR3. V shed 0 bases and J shed 7 bases, with 13 bases lying between them. The CDR3 nucleotides read TGTGCCAGCAGTTTAGCCAGATTGTCTGAGGAGCAGTACTTC. The encoded protein is CASSLARLSEEQYF.

This clonotype has just a few counts. The chain couples TRBV20-1 to TRBJ2-7; 8 positions agree with TRBD1. After removal of 6 bases from V and 6 bases from J, the junction contained 7 bases not matched to a gene. In germline, CDR1 is DFQATT, CDR2 SNEGSKA (reference sequence). CDR3 length: 12 amino acids. The CDR3 spells CSANGQGFEQYF. In DNA form, the CDR3 reads TGCAGTGCAAATGGACAGGGCTTCGAGCAGTACTTC.

The chain recombines TRBV29-1 with TRBJ2-3; 8 nucleotides line up with TRBD2. Losses at the gene ends were 0 bases for V and 1 base for J; bases not matched to a gene: 9. This CDR3 is built from 17 residues. Germline values: CDR1 SQVTM, CDR2 ANQGSEA. The CDR3 sequence is CSVEDRGGAGRTDTQYF. CDR3 DNA: TGCAGCGTTGAAGATCGGGGGGGTGCGGGGCGCACAGATACGCAGTATTTT.

The chain recombines TRBV6-5 with TRBJ1-6; TRBD1 might be the D (5 bases). Between the trimmed V and J ends, which lost 1 base and 8 bases, there was a span of 15 bases. This CDR3 contains 16 residues. Germline V gives CDR1 MNHEY, CDR2 SVGAGI. The CDR3 region is CASSYYPGRRDSPLHF. CDR3 coding DNA: TGTGCCAGCAGTTACTATCCGGGACGGAGGGATTCACCCCTCCACTTT.

This chain links TRBV21-1 with TRBJ1-1; the table's D call of TRBD1 was not tested on the DNA. TRBV21-1 is a pseudogene. The CDR3 sequence is 13 residues long. This chain's CDR3 is CANGFPGNTEAFF. The CDR3 region has the DNA TGTGCCAACGGGTTCCCTGGGAACACTGAAGCTTTCTTT.

The chain recombines TRBV7-9 with TRBJ1-2; 8 nucleotides align to TRBD1. The CDR3 extends over 17 amino acids. V shed 5 bases, J shed 0 bases, and the junction held 11 bases outside the gene matches. Germline CDR1 SEHNR, CDR2 FQNEAQ (reference sequence). This CDR3 reads CASSPPRTGPSNYGYTF. CDR3 DNA sequence: TGTGCCAGCAGCCCACCCAGGACAGGGCCTTCTAACTATGGCTACACCTTC.

This clonotype was detected a few times. The chain links TRBV7-2 to TRBJ1-4; 8 nucleotides agree with TRBD1. CDR3 size: 15 residues. Germline V lookup: CDR1 SGHTA, CDR2 FQGNSA. J was trimmed by 8 bases and V by 5 bases; bases with no gene match: 10. The CDR3 is CASSPTGQANEKLFF. The DNA of the CDR3 is TGTGCCAGCAGCCCGACGGGACAGGCGAACGAAAAACTGTTTTTT.

The CDR3: CASSLASGAGSTDTQYF. As DNA, the CDR3 is TGCGCCAGCAGCTTGGCTAGCGGGGCCGGCAGCACAGATACGCAGTATTTT. The chain couples TRBV5-1 to TRBJ2-3; 9 positions agree with TRBD2. The junction had 5 bases not matched to a gene; V was cut back by 0 bases and J by 0 bases. The V gene's germline CDR1 is SGHRS and CDR2 YFSETQ. The length of the CDR3 is 17 residues.

This clonotype was detected only a few times. The chain carries TRBV10-3 and TRBJ2-5; weak D call: TRBD2 (6 bases). Germline lookup yields CDR1 ENHRY and CDR2 SYGVKD. The CDR3 is 13 amino acids. Trimming stripped 11 bases from V and 3 bases from J, with 16 bases between. CDR3 sequence: CAASRRGEETQYF. The CDR3 nucleotides are TGTGCCGCTTCCCGGCGCGGGGAAGAGACCCAGTACTTC.

V usage is TRBV20-1 and J usage is TRBJ1-1; D possibly corresponds to TRBD1 (5 bases). In germline, CDR1 is DFQATT, CDR2 SNEGSKA (reference sequence). The CDR3 length is 13 residues. The CDR3 bases are TGCAGGGGGCAGGACCCCCGGGACACTGAAGCTTTCTTT. Its protein is CRGQDPRDTEAFF.

This clonotype has a handful of counts. This chain joins TRBV3-1 and TRBJ2-5; D is uncertain. The germline CDR1 and CDR2 sequences are LGHDT and YNNKEL (reference sequence). With 1 base removed from V and 5 bases from J, the gap between germline ends came to 11 bases. The CDR3 consists of 14 residues. CDR3 DNA: TGTGCCAGCAGCCAAGTAGCCCATAGGGAGACCCAGTACTTC. Its protein product is CASSQVAHRETQYF.

This clonotype appeared many times. The rearrangement joins TRBV2 to TRBJ2-7; 10 bases are a match to TRBD1. Germline assignment: CDR1 SNHLY and CDR2 FYNNEI. There are 13 residues in the CDR3. J lost 2 bases, V lost 6 bases, and 1 base had no gene match. The CDR3 protein is CASRGQGTYEQYF. In DNA form, the CDR3 reads TGTGCCAGCAGGGGACAGGGGACCTACGAGCAGTACTTC.

The sample holds a few counts of this clonotype. This chain connects TRBV20-1 to TRBJ2-3; 8 bases map to TRBD2. This CDR3 contains 13 residues. The germline V gene encodes CDR1 DFQATT and CDR2 SNEGSKA (reference sequence). Losses at the gene ends were 6 bases for V and 1 base for J; bases not matched to a gene: 3. The CDR3 nucleotides are TGCAGTGCCGTGACTAGCGGCACAGATACGCAGTATTTT. Encoded protein: CSAVTSGTDTQYF.

This clonotype was found a few times. The chain employs TRBV6-6 and TRBJ2-1, with 10 positions matching TRBD2. Losses at the gene ends were 4 bases for V and 4 bases for J; bases not matched to a gene: 7. There are 16 residues in the CDR3. The V gene's germline CDR1 is MNHNY and CDR2 SVGAGI (reference sequence). The CDR3 region has the DNA TGTGCCAGCAGTTTTCCAGCGGGGGGGCGGTACAATGAGCAGTTCTTC. Translating gives CASSFPAGGRYNEQFF.